This T cell receptor (beta chain) was profiled in a study of blood T cell repertoires in COVID-19. Whole-study context: Sites across the United States, Italy and Spain contributed samples from acute and convalescent COVID-19. PBMCs, B-cell-depleted T cells, or T cells provided the cDNA or gDNA that made up the material.

This CDR3 is 12 amino acids long. Germline CDR1 reads LNHDA; CDR2 reads SQIVND (reference sequence). The V segment lost 8 bases and the J segment 5 bases; nucleotides outside the gene matches: 2. In the original workflow: Cell counts per sample came from amplifying reference gene primers. Measured with immunoSEQ multiplex PCR; TCRdb has only the in-frame clones, and not every one. Clonal size and the V and J genes are those of that table, whereas D and trimming came from the DNA. The table lists over 200,000 clones, approximately 86% of them singletons. This clonotype was obtained from a woman between 25 and 40 years old who had recovered from COVID-19. Sequenced sample: peripheral blood. This rearrangement joins TRBV19 to TRBJ1-5; 8 bases are a match to TRBD1. In DNA, the CDR3 is TGTGCCAGTTCACAGGGGGATCAGCCCCAGCATTTT. Protein product: CASSQGDQPQHF.